What follows is one T cell receptor (beta chain) and its context. No antigen is known for it. This clone may be a read error of a much larger clone one base away. For repertoire sequencing, TCR beta CDR3 regions were amplified from RNA transcripts. HTBI primers and the Qiagen OneStep RT-PCR kit were used in a first-round RT-PCR, which was followed by a second-round multiplex PCR, size selection and purification. The libraries underwent paired-end sequencing with 100 bp reads on an Illumina HiSeq2000. On the authors' methods: SOAPnuke was used to process the reads, removing any read that contained adapters or uncalled bases, had a mean Phred below 15, or lacked an exact match to the constant primer or identifier. COPE v1.2.5 was used to merge high-quality paired reads. Unique nucleotide sequences were defined as clonotypes and aligned to IMGT TRB V, D and J references using MiTCR v1.1. The analysis was limited to V-J combinations with a frequency above 0.0001, which together covered 99.2% of the repertoires. For each V-J combination, a TCR clonal expansion and chaos score was defined as F50 clonal expansion divided by the chaos observed in the TCRdist matrix. Welch's t-statistics and random forest were used to reduce features to 13 V-J combinations, which were fed into a naive Bayes classifier. The similarity between thyroid and blood repertoires was quantified using the Morisita-Horn index. TCRdb reworked the public reads: Q25 trimming with fastp, MiXCR clone assembly, productive beta chains retained. Rows with a matching CDR3 protein are joined into one entry that keeps the most common DNA and genes. The V and J calls were not made by the authors but by TCRdb's processing. In this sample the table shows 1 million to 1.3 million distinct CDR3 sequences, 35% to 45% of which occur a single time. The ten largest clones represent around 10% of the sample.

Hyperthyroidism patients were newly diagnosed, with disease duration under 2 months, and aged 18 to 65 years. Patients with other autoimmune diseases, uncontrolled infections, pregnancy or lactation were excluded. Clinical symptoms, serum thyroxine, TRAb, thyroid ultrasound and orbital computed tomography formed the basis of the diagnosis. Total RNA was extracted using Trizol reagent, and RNA quality was checked on an Agilent 2100 Bioanalyzer. The germline V gene sets CDR1 to SGHTA and CDR2 to FQGNSA. From the cysteine up to the phenylalanine, the CDR3 has a length of 14 residues. Only CDR3 DNA is held: 42 bases, read in frame from base 1. These data originate in a study of Graves' ophthalmopathy and Graves' hyperthyroidism (dated by TCRdb to 2016 to 2019). As for the study more broadly: Hyperthyroidism was defined as stable when no progression to ophthalmopathy occurred within 18 months of follow-up. In total, 135 blood samples were TCR-sequenced: around 42 ophthalmopathy, approximately 75 hyperthyroidism and roughly 17 hyperthyroidism-to-ophthalmopathy patients. In over 5 hyperthyroidism patients, the T-cell repertoire of thyroid tissue was compared with the T-cell repertoire of blood. A discovery set of 95 to 100 patients (43 ophthalmopathy, 55 to 65 stable hyperthyroidism) was enrolled to explore V-J signatures distinguishing ophthalmopathy from hyperthyroidism. An independent validation cohort was composed of fewer than 20 hyperthyroidism patients and around 16 patients who later progressed from hyperthyroidism to ophthalmopathy. The study used TCR beta repertoire signatures to distinguish Graves' ophthalmopathy from Graves' hyperthyroidism and to predict progression to ophthalmopathy. Following sample collection, hyperthyroidism patients were given methimazole at a starting dose of 30 mg daily, and ophthalmopathy patients were given high-dose intravenous methylprednisolone. The study at large found these results: Most of the expanded thyroid clonotypes with a frequency above 0.001 were also detected in blood, and it was suggested that the thyroid immune response may be reflected by blood repertoires. No statistical method was used to predetermine the sample size, and group allocation was not hidden from the investigators. Ophthalmopathy was separated from stable hyperthyroidism by the 13-signature model with 87.88% sensitivity and roughly 82% specificity in cross-validation and with 80%/75% in the test set. In validation, the model predicted ophthalmopathy progression with about 70% sensitivity and roughly 72% specificity; more than ten predicted patients were CT-confirmed with GO in a median of about 6.1 months.

The source material was peripheral blood or thyroid tissue (not recorded which). The chain employs TRBV7-2 and TRBJ2-7, and TRBD1 aligns with 7 junction nucleotides. The TCR was taken from an adult man with Graves' hyperthyroidism. The nucleotide sequence is given as TGTGCCAGCAGCTTATCACAGGGGACCTACGAGCGGTACTTC. This yields the protein CASSLSQGTYERYF.